The clone carrying this TCR beta chain was counted at least ten times. The antigen is not known. These data come from a study of metastatic and nonmetastatic thyroid tumors. As for the study in general: Repertoires from malignant and benign thyroid patients were compared across blood and tumor or nodule tissue. Study-wide results and limits: As reported, TCR beta diversity in blood and tumor was significantly higher in malignant thyroid tumors than in benign nodules.

Authors' analysis steps: Variation in CDR3 across clinicopathological groups served as the basis for constructing a distant-metastasis classifier in papillary thyroid cancer. TCRdb re-called the PCR reads through MiXCR. V and J calls and clone size were set by TCRdb, not the authors. The sample includes tens of thousands of clones, more than 20% of them seen just once. The CDR3 has 14 amino acids. Looked up from germline, CDR1 is SGHRS and CDR2 is YFSETQ. V dropped 0 bases and J dropped 5 bases, with 12 bases sitting between them. No treatment of any kind had been given to any patient before thyroid surgery.

The source is a male donor with papillary thyroid cancer or a benign thyroid nodule (not recorded which). Some clones in this sample may be carry-over from other donors' samples. The sample taken for sequencing was blood. The chain employs TRBV5-1 and TRBJ2-7; D ambiguous. CDR3 DNA sequence: TGCGCCAGCAGCTTGGTGGGCGTTGTCCACGAGCAGTACTTC. This translates into CASSLVGVVHEQYF. The full variable domain, its missing parts supplied by reference TRBV5-1 and TRBJ2-7, is KAGVTQTPRYLIKTRGQQVTLSCSPISGHRSVSWYQQTPGQGLQFLFEYFSETQRNKGNFPGRFSGRQFSNSRSEMNVSTLELGDSALYLCASSLVGVVHEQYFGPGTRLTVT.